Reported below is one T cell receptor beta chain. The antigen is not known. CDR3 length: 14 amino acids. Germline loops: CDR1 KGHSH, CDR2 LQKENI. With 3 bases removed from V and 5 bases from J, the gap between germline ends came to 13 bases. This entry belongs to a study of cytomegalovirus exposure and HLA in healthy donors. Study observations and caveats: A few chains tied to CMV proved CMV antigen-specific in vitro.

The donors belonged to the approximately 120-subject validation cohort, separate from the approximately 670-subject first cohort. Clones were sequenced by immunoSEQ multiplex PCR, and TCRdb holds only the in-frame ones, with some missing. Here the sample spans around 86,000 clones, approximately 93% being singletons. The chain employs TRBV18 and TRBJ1-1; D possibly corresponds to TRBD1 (6 bases). The receptor was isolated from a woman aged 30 to 39 in good health and CMV-seropositive. The specimen was PBMCs. CDR3: CASSPTGGGTEAFF. The DNA for the CDR3 is TGTGCCAGCTCACCGACAGGCGGGGGGACTGAAGCTTTCTTT.